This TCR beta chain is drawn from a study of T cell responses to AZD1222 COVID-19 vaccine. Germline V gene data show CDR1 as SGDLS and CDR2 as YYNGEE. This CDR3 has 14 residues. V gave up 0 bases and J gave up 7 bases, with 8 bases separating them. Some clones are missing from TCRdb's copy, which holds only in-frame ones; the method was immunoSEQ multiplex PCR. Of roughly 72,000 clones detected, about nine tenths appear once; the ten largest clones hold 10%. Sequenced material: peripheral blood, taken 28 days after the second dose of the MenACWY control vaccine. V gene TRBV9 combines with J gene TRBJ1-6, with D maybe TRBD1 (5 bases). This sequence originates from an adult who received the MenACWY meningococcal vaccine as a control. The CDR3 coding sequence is TGTGCCAGCAGCGTAGGACAGACAAATTCACCCCTCCACTTT. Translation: CASSVGQTNSPLHF.